The clone carrying this T cell receptor (beta chain) occurred a few times. Its antigen remains unknown. V trimming: 1 base; J trimming: 6 bases; junction bases outside the gene matches: 2. This CDR3 spans 13 amino acids. Germline V gene lookup returns CDR1 LNHDA and CDR2 SQIVND (reference sequence). This sample is part of a study of T cells in Graves' hyperthyroidism and ophthalmopathy. Recently diagnosed hyperthyroidism of less than 2 months' duration affected patients aged 18 to 65. Uncontrolled infection, other autoimmune disease, pregnancy or lactation barred patients from enrollment. Findings and limits, study-wide: Progression to ophthalmopathy was predicted a median of about six months early.

TCR beta CDR3 sequences were amplified from RNA transcripts. HTBI primers drove first-round RT-PCR of the TCR CDR3. TCRdb reanalysed the multiplex PCR reads using MiXCR and keeps one entry per CDR3 protein. The sample consists of fewer than 350,000 distinct CDR3 sequences, around 20% of them appearing once. Sequenced sample: blood. This rearrangement joins TRBV19 to TRBJ1-1; 7 positions agree with TRBD1. The sequence derives from a woman aged 45 to 65 with Graves' hyperthyroidism. CDR3 DNA: TGTGCCAGTAGTATAGCAGGACAGGCTGAAGCTTTCTTT. This translates into CASSIAGQAEAFF.